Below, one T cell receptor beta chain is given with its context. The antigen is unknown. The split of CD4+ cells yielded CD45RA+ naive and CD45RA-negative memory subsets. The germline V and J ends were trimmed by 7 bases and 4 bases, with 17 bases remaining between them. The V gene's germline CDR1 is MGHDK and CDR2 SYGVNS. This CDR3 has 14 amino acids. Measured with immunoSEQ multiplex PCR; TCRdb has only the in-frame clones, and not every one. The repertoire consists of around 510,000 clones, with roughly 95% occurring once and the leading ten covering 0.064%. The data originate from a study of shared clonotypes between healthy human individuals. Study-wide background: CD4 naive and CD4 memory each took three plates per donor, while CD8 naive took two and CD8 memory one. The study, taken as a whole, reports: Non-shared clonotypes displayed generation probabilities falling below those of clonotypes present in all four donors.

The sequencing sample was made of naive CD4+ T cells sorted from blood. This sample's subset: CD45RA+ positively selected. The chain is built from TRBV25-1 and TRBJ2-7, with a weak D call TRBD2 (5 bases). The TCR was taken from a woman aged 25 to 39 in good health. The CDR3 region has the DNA TGTGCCAGCACCCCCGAGAGGGCCCCATACGAGCAGTACTTC. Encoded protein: CASTPERAPYEQYF.